Included here is one T cell receptor (beta chain) sequence, with context. The sample belongs to a study of control samples from healthy donors and cancer patients. Deletions cut 5 bases from V and 0 bases from J, with 23 bases between. The CDR3 length is 19 residues. The germline CDR1 and CDR2 sequences are MDHEN and SYDVKM. Profiled with immunoSEQ multiplex PCR; TCRdb holds only in-frame clones, not every one. Altogether some 70,000 clones are present, around four fifths being singletons, with the ten largest covering around 2.8%. This sequence joins TRBV28 and TRBJ1-3, with D possibly matching TRBD1 (5 bases). The clonotype was recovered from a woman aged 45-60 years with lung cancer. The sequencing input was PBMCs. The CDR3 protein is CASSLGGFGLLSSGNTIYF. The CDR3 DNA sequence: TGTGCCAGCAGTCTTGGGGGGTTTGGACTTTTGAGCTCTGGAAACACCATATATTTT.